This T cell receptor beta chain originates from a study of T-cell reconstitution after alpha-beta-depleted transplantation in children. Notes on the study in general: TCRbeta diversity was high at day 60 in some patients (a result of surviving recipient T cells and thymic progenitors). From newly produced T cells came most of the T-cell counts and diversity one year after transplant. Expanded clones from the graft, numbering several hundred, reportedly supplied alpha-beta T cells about two months after transplant.

It was with unique molecular identifiers that the TCRbeta library was prepared. TCRdb used MiXCR to reprocess the PCR reads, holding one entry per CDR3 protein. Seen here are almost 250,000 distinct CDR3 sequences, 20% to 30% observed once, and the top ten hold 2% to 3%. A word on this clonotype: Antigen specificity is unknown.

Trimming took 3 bases from V and 7 from J; bases not matched to a gene: 9. CDR3 length equals 15 residues. CDR1 is LNHDA and CDR2 is SQIVND in the germline V gene (reference sequence). This chain uses TRBV19 with TRBJ2-1; 7 nucleotides align to TRBD1. Specimen: PBMCs, collected before TCRalphabeta/CD19-depleted stem cell transplant. This TCR was sampled from a girl aged 2 to 9 with Fanconi anemia, due to receive a stem cell transplant. CDR3 protein: CASSIRTGLGNEQFF. CDR3 sequence (DNA): TGTGCCAGTAGTATCCGGACAGGACTTGGGAATGAGCAGTTCTTC.